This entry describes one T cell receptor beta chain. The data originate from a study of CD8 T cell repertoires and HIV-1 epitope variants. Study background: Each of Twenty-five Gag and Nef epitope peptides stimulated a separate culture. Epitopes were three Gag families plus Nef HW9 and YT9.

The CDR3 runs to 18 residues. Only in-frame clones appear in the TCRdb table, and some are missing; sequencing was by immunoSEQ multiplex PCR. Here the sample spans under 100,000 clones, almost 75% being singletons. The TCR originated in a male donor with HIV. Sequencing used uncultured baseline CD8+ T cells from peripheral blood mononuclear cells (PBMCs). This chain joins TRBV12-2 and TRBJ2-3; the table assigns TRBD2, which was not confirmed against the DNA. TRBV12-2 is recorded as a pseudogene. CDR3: CASRLARSSGRSTDTQYF. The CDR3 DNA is TGTGCAAGTCGCTTAGCGAGGAGTAGCGGGAGAAGCACAGATACGCAGTATTTT.